The clone carrying this T cell receptor (beta chain) is deemed medium-sized by its frequency. Roughly 38,000 genome equivalents of blood DNA were amplified for TRB. The data were obtained in a study of T cell clusters in autoimmune cytopenias. TRB rearrangements were amplified by touch-down multiplex PCR with mixed TRB-A/B primers. From its re-call of the multiplex PCR reads, TCRdb lists each CDR3 protein once, without DNA. Recorded for this sample: around 7,500 distinct CDR3 sequences. The CDR3 totals 15 residues. Germline V lookup: CDR1 MNHEY, CDR2 SVGAGI. These data were likewise used in another study, on T cell repertoires in aging, cancer and after chemotherapy. That work contributes: Age-matched healthy donors had significantly more diverse, less clonal blood TCR repertoires than untreated cancer patients. Median generation probability rose over the chemotherapy interval in each cancer cohort, suggesting rebound thymic output.

Sequenced sample: peripheral blood. This clonotype was obtained from a human donor with an autoimmune cytopenia or autoimmune hepatitis (not recorded which). The J gene is TRBJ1-2, the V gene TRBV6-5; the D call from TCRdb, TRBD1, cannot be confirmed without DNA. This CDR3 is CASSLNPTGEVGYTF.